Shown below are 32 T cell receptor beta chains from a single sample sequenced in a study of neurological immune-mediated disorders. MiXCR, applied by TCRdb to the 5' RACE reads, yields one record per CDR3 protein. The sample consists of roughly 29,000 distinct CDR3 sequences, 20% to 25% of them appearing once. Source material: CD4+ T cells from blood. The receptors were gathered from a man aged 45-65 years with HTLV-1-associated myelopathy (HAM/TSP).

The sample holds many counts of this clonotype. The genes are TRBV2 and TRBJ1-5; D remains unclear. CDR1 is SNHLY and CDR2 is FYNNEI in the germline V gene. V was shortened by 3 bases and J by 1 base, with 10 bases between the two germline ends. The CDR3 totals 15 residues. The CDR3 loop reads CASSDVASSNQPQHF. The CDR3 DNA follows: TGTGCCAGCAGTGATGTGGCATCGAGCAATCAGCCCCAGCATTTT.

This clonotype was detected ten times or more. Here the CDR3 reads CASSDERGDQPQHF. The CDR3 nucleotides read TGTGCCAGCAGTGATGAGAGGGGGGATCAGCCCCAGCATTTT. V gene TRBV6-1 combines with J gene TRBJ1-5; possibly TRBD1 for D (6 bases). Germline loops: CDR1 MNHNS, CDR2 SASEGT. The germline V and J ends were trimmed by 3 bases and 5 bases, with 11 bases remaining between them. The CDR3 runs 14 residues.

At least ten counts were recorded for this clonotype. The chain joins TRBV2 to TRBJ1-5; 7 bases line up with TRBD1. The CDR3 is 15 residues long. Germline values: CDR1 SNHLY, CDR2 FYNNEI. Unmatched junction bases numbered 7, after V lost 6 bases and J lost 2 bases. CDR3: CASRPRQGRNQPQHF. The CDR3 DNA follows: TGTGCCAGCAGGCCAAGACAGGGACGCAATCAGCCCCAGCATTTT.

This clonotype was recorded at least ten times. The J gene is TRBJ1-5, the V gene TRBV20-1, with unresolved D. V was shortened by 3 bases and J by 2 bases, with 23 bases between the two germline ends. CDR1 is DFQATT, CDR2 SNEGSKA, per germline (reference sequence). This CDR3 has 18 amino acids. CDR3 sequence: CSASPDKKLLRGNQPQHF. DNA of the CDR3: TGCAGTGCTAGTCCTGACAAGAAATTACTTAGGGGCAATCAGCCCCAGCATTTT.

The table lists this clonotype with many counts. The chain employs TRBV5-1 and TRBJ1-2, with D hard to call. Germline assignment: CDR1 SGHRS and CDR2 YFSETQ. The CDR3 extends over 13 amino acids. V was clipped by 0 bases and J by 10 bases, with 13 bases between them. This chain's CDR3 is CASSLGMDGFYTF. The DNA for the CDR3 is TGCGCCAGCAGCTTGGGCATGGACGGATTCTACACCTTC.

This clonotype occurred many times. This chain connects TRBV7-3 to TRBJ1-1; TRBD1 matches 8 bases. The CDR3 length is 13 residues. Germline V lookup: CDR1 SGHTA, CDR2 FQGTGA. The V segment lost 6 bases and the J segment 3 bases; nucleotides outside the gene matches: 3. The CDR3 DNA is TGTGCCAGCAGGGTGACAGGGGACACTGAAGCTTTCTTT. This sequence encodes CASRVTGDTEAFF.

This clonotype was counted many times. CDR3: CAVRSSRAGTQYF. CDR3 nucleotide sequence: TGCGCGGTCCGGAGTTCCAGAGCGGGGACCCAGTACTTC. The chain employs TRBV20-1 and TRBJ2-5; perhaps TRBD2 as D (6 bases). Germline V gene sequence: CDR1 DFQATT, CDR2 SNEGSKA (reference sequence). There are 13 residues in the CDR3.

This clonotype was detected many times. This chain links TRBV12-3 or TRBV12-4 with TRBJ1-3, with TRBD1 as a possible D gene (6 bases). Trimming cost V 6 bases and J 0 bases, with 18 bases left between them. The CDR3 has 17 residues. CDR3: CASSTTGTRVSGNTIYF. The CDR3 DNA reads as TGTGCCAGCAGCACGACCGGGACACGGGTCTCTGGAAACACCATATATTTT.

This clonotype was seen repeatedly, ten times or more. This chain links TRBV24-1 with TRBJ2-5; the D is unclear. Germline V gene lookup returns CDR1 KGHDR and CDR2 SFDVKD. This CDR3 has 12 residues. Trimming cost V 3 bases and J 5 bases, with 6 bases left between them. The CDR3 DNA reads TGTGCCACCAGTGATGGGCTGGAGACCCAGTACTTC. It encodes CATSDGLETQYF.

This clonotype was observed many times. V and J are TRBV5-5 and TRBJ1-5; D gene uncertain. The germline V gene has CDR1 SGHKS and CDR2 YYEKEE (reference sequence). The CDR3 is 15 amino acids. V dropped 2 bases and J dropped 2 bases, with 11 bases sitting between them. The CDR3 DNA reads TGTGCCAGCAGCTTTCTGGGTGAGGGCAATCAGCCCCAGCATTTT. It translates to CASSFLGEGNQPQHF.

This clonotype has at least ten counts. The chain combines TRBV5-1 with TRBJ1-1; no reliable D call. The V end lost 7 bases, the J end lost 2 bases, and 6 bases lay between the germline ends. The CDR3 covers 11 residues. Germline values: CDR1 SGHRS, CDR2 YFSETQ. The CDR3 bases are TGCGCCAGCTCCACTAACACTGAAGCTTTCTTT. Its protein product is CASSTNTEAFF.

This clonotype was recorded at least ten times. The chain carries TRBV3-1 and TRBJ2-6; 13 bases are a match to TRBD2. The CDR3 totals 20 residues. Trimming took 1 base from V and 0 from J; bases not matched to a gene: 6. Per germline, CDR1 LGHDT and CDR2 YNNKEL (reference sequence). CDR3 DNA: TGTGCCAGCAGCCAAGCTCTGACTAGCGGGAGGTCCTCTGGGGCCAACGTCCTGACTTTC. Amino acid sequence: CASSQALTSGRSSGANVLTF.

This chain uses TRBV7-2 with TRBJ2-1, with 11 positions matching TRBD2. The CDR3 has 14 residues. Trimming took 5 bases from V and 9 from J; bases not matched to a gene: 6. Germline-derived CDR1 and CDR2 are SGHTA and FQGNSA. CDR3 bases: TGTGCCAGCAGCCCCCTAGCGGGGGGAGGTGAGCAGTTCTTC. Residues: CASSPLAGGGEQFF. Full variable domain (rest looked up from reference TRBV7-2 and TRBJ2-1): GAGVSQSPSNKVTEKGKDVELRCDPISGHTALYWYRQSLGQGLEFLIYFQGNSAPDKSGLPSDRFSAERTGGSVSTLTIQRTQQEDSAVYLCASSPLAGGGEQFFGPGTRLTVL.

This clonotype was picked up many times. The rearrangement links TRBV14 to TRBJ2-7; D uncertain. The germline CDR1 and CDR2 sequences are SGHDN and FVKESK. The CDR3 length is 11 residues. V lost 2 bases, J lost 6 bases, and 5 bases lay in between. The CDR3 DNA sequence: TGTGCCAGCAGCCAACGGCGCGAGCAGTACTTC. Amino acid sequence: CASSQRREQYF.

The table lists this clonotype with many counts. The chain uses TRBV10-3 and TRBJ2-3; TRBD2 matches at 10 bases. The V and J ends lost 7 bases and 5 bases, in that order; junction bases with no gene match: 9. The CDR3 contains 15 residues. Germline assignment: CDR1 ENHRY and CDR2 SYGVKD. The CDR3 sequence is CAIKASGRERDTQYF. CDR3 bases: TGTGCCATCAAAGCTAGCGGGAGAGAGAGAGATACGCAGTATTTT.

This clonotype was detected many times. The V gene is TRBV5-1, the J gene TRBJ1-1; D is unclear. CDR3 size: 15 residues. Germline-derived CDR1 and CDR2 are SGHRS and YFSETQ. Trimming left V 3 bases short and J 0 bases short, with 12 bases between. As DNA, the CDR3 is TGCGCCAGCAGCTCTCAGGCGAGTATGAACACTGAAGCTTTCTTT. Translated: CASSSQASMNTEAFF.

This clonotype was counted many times. The DNA for the CDR3 is TGTGCCAGCAGTGATCGGGGGGCTCGCTACACCATATATTTT. Protein sequence: CASSDRGARYTIYF. The chain combines TRBV2 with TRBJ1-3, with a weak D call TRBD1 (6 bases). V was shortened by 3 bases and J by 8 bases, with 14 bases between the two germline ends. The CDR3 contains 14 residues. CDR1 and CDR2 (germline): SNHLY, FYNNEI.

This clonotype is categorized as medium-sized (0.01 to 0.1%). The chain uses TRBV7-2 and TRBJ2-7, with a tentative D call TRBD2 (6 bases). Between the trimmed V and J ends, which lost 5 bases and 3 bases, there was a span of 17 bases. The length of the CDR3 is 15 residues. The germline V gene encodes CDR1 SGHTA and CDR2 FQGNSA. The CDR3 nucleotides read TGTGCCAGCAGCCCCCGAACTAGCAACGGCTACGAGCAGTACTTC. This gives the protein CASSPRTSNGYEQYF.

This clonotype was seen ten or more times. V and J are TRBV20-1 and TRBJ2-1; TRBD2 is a possible D gene (6 bases). V was trimmed by 3 bases and J by 5 bases, leaving 20 bases between them. CDR3 length: 16 amino acids. Looked up from germline, CDR1 is DFQATT and CDR2 is SNEGSKA (reference sequence). Written as DNA, the CDR3 is TGCAGTGCTAGTAACCCAGAACTAGCAGTTAACAATGAGCAGTTCTTC. This encodes CSASNPELAVNNEQFF.

This clonotype has at least ten counts. The rearrangement uses TRBV10-3 and TRBJ2-1; D call uncertain. The CDR3 spans 13 residues. V lost 0 bases and J 9 bases, leaving 9 bases between the germline ends. Germline loops: CDR1 ENHRY, CDR2 SYGVKD. The CDR3 DNA is TGTGCCATCAGTGAGTCGCTTTTTGGTGAGCAGTTCTTC. Encoded protein: CAISESLFGEQFF.

This clonotype was detected a few times. A much larger clone sits a single nucleotide away, making a read error possible. The chain joins TRBV7-2 to TRBJ2-1; weak D call: TRBD1 (5 bases). The CDR3 consists of 14 residues. Germline CDR1 reads SGHTA; CDR2 reads FQGNSA. The CDR3 sequence: CVSSLGVTYNEQFF. CDR3 in DNA: TGTGTCAGCAGCTTAGGGGTCACCTACAATGAGCAGTTCTTC.

Ten or more counts support this clonotype. The DNA of the CDR3 is TGCGCCAGCCTTAAGGAGGGGGGATCCTACAATGAGCAGTTCTTC. Protein: CASLKEGGSYNEQFF. The chain carries TRBV5-1 and TRBJ2-1; perhaps D is TRBD1 or TRBD2 (6 bases each). V was pared by 7 bases and J by 1 base, with 15 bases between. Germline V lookup: CDR1 SGHRS, CDR2 YFSETQ. This CDR3 is built from 15 residues.

This clonotype was counted ten times or more. The CDR3 loop reads CASSTVLGVGAFF. The DNA for the CDR3 is TGTGCCAGCAGTACAGTTTTGGGGGTGGGAGCTTTCTTT. This chain connects TRBV12-3 or TRBV12-4 to TRBJ1-1, with D tentatively TRBD1 (5 bases). The V end lost 5 bases, the J end lost 10 bases, and 17 bases lay between the germline ends. The CDR3 is made up of 13 amino acids.

The V gene is TRBV6-6, the J gene TRBJ2-1; tentative D call: TRBD2 (5 bases). CDR1 and CDR2 (germline): MNHNY, SVGAGI (reference sequence). The CDR3 is 18 residues long. Trimming took off 6 bases at V and 2 bases at J, with 23 bases between the two ends. The CDR3 is CASREKEGTVPTYNEQFF. The CDR3 DNA reads as TGTGCCAGCAGGGAGAAAGAGGGCACGGTGCCAACCTACAATGAGCAGTTCTTC.

Points on this clonotype: The germline gene is not matched at one end of the junction; a read error may be the cause. The CDR3 DNA reads as TGTGCCAGCAGTGAAGCCCACCTGGGGACCTTCACAGATACACAGTATTTT. Protein: CASSEAHLGTFTDTQYF. The chain recombines TRBV6-1 with TRBJ2-3, with D perhaps assigned TRBD1 or TRBD2 (5 bases each). The CDR3 contains 17 residues. CDR1 MNHNS and CDR2 SASEGT come from the germline V gene.

V is TRBV4-1 and J is TRBJ2-3; the D call may be TRBD1 or TRBD2 (5 bases each). Germline V CDR1 and CDR2: MGHRA, YSYEKL. CDR3 length: 18 residues. Trimming stripped 1 base from V and 5 bases from J, with 22 bases between. CDR3 DNA sequence: TGCGCCAGCAGCCAAGGGGGGTATCGCGGGCGGACTTTAGATACGCAGTATTTT. It specifies CASSQGGYRGRTLDTQYF.

CDR3 sequence (DNA): TGTGCCAGCAGCTCGGGGTCTGGCTACACCTTC. Translated: CASSSGSGYTF. This rearrangement joins TRBV12-3 or TRBV12-4 to TRBJ1-2; D call uncertain. Trimming cost V 6 bases and J 7 bases, with 9 bases left between them. CDR3 length: 11 residues.

This clonotype was observed at least ten times. This rearrangement joins TRBV3-1 to TRBJ1-1, with TRBD1 as a possible D gene (5 bases). This CDR3 region has 15 residues. CDR1 is LGHDT and CDR2 is YNNKEL in the germline V gene (reference sequence). V gave up 5 bases and J gave up 3 bases, with 16 bases separating them. In nucleotides, the CDR3 is TGTGCCAGCAGCGGGGACTGGGGCGGTTACACTGAAGCTTTCTTT. This encodes CASSGDWGGYTEAFF.

The rearrangement joins TRBV18 to TRBJ1-2, with D possibly matching TRBD1 (5 bases). CDR3 size: 14 residues. V was shortened by 3 bases and J by 5 bases, with 13 bases between the two germline ends. Germline values: CDR1 KGHSH, CDR2 LQKENI. The CDR3 is CASSPGPGEYGYTF. The CDR3 coding sequence is TGTGCCAGCTCACCGGGGCCGGGTGAGTATGGCTACACCTTC. The complete variable domain, with remaining parts taken from reference TRBV18 and TRBJ1-2, reads NAGVMQNPRHLVRRRGQEARLRCSPMKGHSHVYWYRQLPEEGLKFMVYLQKENIIDESGMPKERFSAEFPKEGPSILRIQQVVRGDSAAYFCASSPGPGEYGYTFGSGTRLTVV.

V and J are TRBV19 and TRBJ1-1, with 8 bases lining up with TRBD1. Germline trimming cut 5 bases from V and 1 base from J; bases unmatched to any gene: 6. Germline V gene lookup returns CDR1 LNHDA and CDR2 SQIVND (reference sequence). The CDR3 runs to 15 residues. CDR3 loop: CASSHLTGGNTEAFF. In DNA form, the CDR3 reads TGTGCCAGTAGTCACCTAACAGGGGGGAACACTGAAGCTTTCTTT.

This clonotype was observed many times. The chain carries TRBV7-2 and TRBJ1-5, with no clear D. Per germline, CDR1 SGHTA and CDR2 FQGNSA. The CDR3 is made up of 14 amino acids. The V end was cut by 1 base, the J end by 3 bases, with 7 bases between. The CDR3 nucleotides read TGTGCCAGCAGCTTAGGACTCGACAATCAGCCCCAGCATTTT. Encoded protein: CASSLGLDNQPQHF.

The rearrangement links TRBV20-1 to TRBJ2-3, with TRBD2 matching over 10 bases. The trim removed 6 bases at V and 1 base at J, leaving 7 bases unmatched. CDR1 and CDR2 from the germline V gene are DFQATT and SNEGSKA (reference sequence). This CDR3 has 15 amino acids. The CDR3 here is CSAPSGTSGTDTQYF. In nucleotides, the CDR3 is TGCAGTGCCCCTTCGGGGACTAGCGGCACAGATACGCAGTATTTT.